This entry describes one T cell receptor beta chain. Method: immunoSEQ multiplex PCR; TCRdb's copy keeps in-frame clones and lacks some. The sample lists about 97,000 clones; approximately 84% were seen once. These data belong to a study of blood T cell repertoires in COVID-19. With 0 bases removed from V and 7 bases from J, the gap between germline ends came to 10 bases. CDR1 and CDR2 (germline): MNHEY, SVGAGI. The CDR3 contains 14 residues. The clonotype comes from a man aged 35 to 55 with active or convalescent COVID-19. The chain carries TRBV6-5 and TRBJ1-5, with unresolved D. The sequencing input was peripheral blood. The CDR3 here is CASSYSSQRQPQHF. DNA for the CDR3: TGTGCCAGCAGTTACTCGAGTCAGCGCCAGCCCCAGCATTTT.